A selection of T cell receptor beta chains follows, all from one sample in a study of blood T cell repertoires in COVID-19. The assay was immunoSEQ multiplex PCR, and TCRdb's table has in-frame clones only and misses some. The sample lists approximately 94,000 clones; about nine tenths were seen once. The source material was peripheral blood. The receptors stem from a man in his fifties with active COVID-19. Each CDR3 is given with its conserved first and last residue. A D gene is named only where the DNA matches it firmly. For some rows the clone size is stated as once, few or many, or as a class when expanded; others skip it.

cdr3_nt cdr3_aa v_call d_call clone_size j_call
TGTGCCAGCAGCAAAGCGGGGGTGGGCAGGGAGGTTGGCAATCAGCCCCAGCATTTT CASSKAGVGREVGNQPQHF TRBV21-1 NA NA TRBJ1-5
TGTGCCAGTAGTATGCGACGGGGGGAAGAGACCCAGTACTTC CASSMRRGEETQYF TRBV19 TRBD2 NA TRBJ2-5
TGTGCCAGCCGGGGCAGGGGTTATACTGAAGCTTTCTTT CASRGRGYTEAFF TRBV6-5 NA few TRBJ1-1
TGTGCAAGTCGCTTAGCGCAGGCGTGCGATGAGCAGTTCTTC CASRLAQACDEQFF TRBV12-2 NA NA TRBJ2-1
TGTGCCAGCAGCTTTTTACAGGGCGGTTGGTCCGGGGAGCTGTTTTTT CASSFLQGGWSGELFF TRBV7-9 NA once TRBJ2-2
TGTGCCAGCAGCTTAGCTGGGCGGGACAGGTTCAATTTT CASSLAGRDRFNF TRBV7-9 TRBD1 many TRBJ2-3
TGTGCCAGCAGTGATCCGTACGGGAGGGGTAGCAATCAGCCCCAGCATTTT CASSDPYGRGSNQPQHF TRBV6-1 NA NA TRBJ1-5
TGCAGCGCCTACTTTGGCGGGAACACTGAAGCTTTCTTT CSAYFGGNTEAFF TRBV29-1 NA NA TRBJ1-1
TGTGCCAGCTCACCCGGGTTTAACACTGAAGCTTTCTTT CASSPGFNTEAFF TRBV18 NA NA TRBJ1-1
TGTGCCAGCAGTATGGGCAGGGGGACGACTGAAGCTTTCTTT CASSMGRGTTEAFF TRBV6-4 TRBD1 NA TRBJ1-1
TGTGCCAGTGGCCGGGACAGGCCGCCTAACTATGGCTACACCTTC CASGRDRPPNYGYTF TRBV6-5 TRBD1 few TRBJ1-2
TGCGCCACCTCGGGACAGGGGTACACTGAAGCTTTCTTT CATSGQGYTEAFF TRBV4-1 TRBD1 NA TRBJ1-1
TGTGCCAGCAGCTTGTATGGCGGAAACACCATATATTTT CASSLYGGNTIYF TRBV5-4 NA NA TRBJ1-3
TGTGCCAGCAGCATGGACACAGGTAGCGGGGGGACCCAGTACTTC CASSMDTGSGGTQYF TRBV9 TRBD2 once TRBJ2-5
TGTGCCAGCTCACGCCTCGGACTAGCGGGTTCTGGGGCCAACGTCCTGACTTTC CASSRLGLAGSGANVLTF TRBV18 TRBD2 NA TRBJ2-6
TGCGCCAGCAGCCAAGGTCGGCTGACAGGTGAGCAGTTCTTC CASSQGRLTGEQFF TRBV4-1 NA NA TRBJ2-1
TGCGCCAGCAGGGACAGGGTTACCGGGGCCAACGTCCTGACTTTC CASRDRVTGANVLTF TRBV5-1 TRBD1 NA TRBJ2-6
TGTGCCAGCAGCTTAGTGGCAGTAAAGAATTCACCCCTCCACTTT CASSLVAVKNSPLHF TRBV11-2 NA NA TRBJ1-6
TGCAGTGCTAGTCGTCCTAGCGGGAGGCGCAATGAGCAGTTCTTC CSASRPSGRRNEQFF TRBV20-1 TRBD2 NA TRBJ2-1
TGTGCCAGCAGCTTAGAAACCAGGGGAGGGAATGAGCAGTTCTTC CASSLETRGGNEQFF TRBV11-2 NA NA TRBJ2-1
TGTGCCACCAGCAGTGACAGGGGGCCCAACGTCCTGACTTTC CATSSDRGPNVLTF TRBV15 TRBD1 NA TRBJ2-6
TGTGCCAGCAGTTACGTGGAAATCTCGGGGTATGGCTACACCTTC CASSYVEISGYGYTF TRBV6-2/TRBV6-3 NA NA TRBJ1-2
TGTGCCAGCAGGAATCAGGGGTACCAAGAGACCCAGTACTTC CASRNQGYQETQYF TRBV27 NA once TRBJ2-5
TGTGCCAGCTCCCAGGGTCGGTGGTCTGGGGCCAACGTCCTGACTTTC CASSQGRWSGANVLTF TRBV18 NA NA TRBJ2-6
TGTGCCAGCAGAGACAGACTGGGAGAAAAACTGTTTTTT CASRDRLGEKLFF TRBV25-1 NA few TRBJ1-4
TGTGCCATCAGTGAGGAGCTAGCGGGGACCTACAATGAGCAGTTCTTC CAISEELAGTYNEQFF TRBV10-3 TRBD2 NA TRBJ2-1
TGCGCCAGCAGCATGACAGGGTCGGAGAACACTGAAGCTTTCTTT CASSMTGSENTEAFF TRBV4-1 TRBD1 NA TRBJ1-1
TGTGCCAGCAGCAGCGGGAGGTTTATCAATGAGCAGTTCTTC CASSSGRFINEQFF TRBV2 TRBD2 NA TRBJ2-1
TGCGCCAGCAGCCAAGGTGACTTATACAATCAGCCCCAGCATTTT CASSQGDLYNQPQHF TRBV4-1 NA NA TRBJ1-5
TGCAGCGTGGGACAGGGCACAACTAATGAAAAACTGTTTTTT CSVGQGTTNEKLFF TRBV29-1 TRBD1 NA TRBJ1-4
TGTGCCAGCAGTTCGACAGGGTACACCGGGGAGCTGTTTTTT CASSSTGYTGELFF TRBV25-1 TRBD1 NA TRBJ2-2
TGTGCCAGCACGAGAGAACCTAAGAATCAGCCCCAGCATTTT CASTREPKNQPQHF TRBV6-5 NA NA TRBJ1-5
TGCGCCAGCAGTGATGGTCGGGTTCGGAATCAGCCCCAGCATTTT CASSDGRVRNQPQHF TRBV10-2 NA NA TRBJ1-5
TGTGCCAGCAGTGAAGCTGGGCGCCGGAACACTGAAGCTTTCTTT CASSEAGRRNTEAFF TRBV6-1 NA NA TRBJ1-1